This T cell receptor (beta chain) was documented in a study of blood T cells in healthy people across ages (dated by TCRdb to about 2015). Regarding the research as a whole: In model experiments, template switching captured about one uniquely barcoded TCR beta cDNA molecule for every two T cells. Donors were grouped into four age groups: young (average approximately 15 years), middle-aged (39), aged (roughly 62) and long-lived (approximately 78). For two donors (one aged 18 to 30 and one aged 80 or older), the study analyzed two additional independent replicas of 1 million unique cDNA reads from the same blood draw. Using deep sequencing normalized with unique cDNA molecular identifiers, the study measured how TCR beta repertoire diversity changes with age. To avoid experimental bias, donors of different ages were spread randomly across the sequencing lanes. Results and caveats for the whole study, not just this receptor: Observed TCR beta diversity per million T cells fell roughly linearly with age, and a significant reduction was already apparent by age approximately 41. Because profiling used bulk unsorted PBMCs, naive and antigen-experienced compartments could not be compared conclusively. Observed TCR beta diversity correlated strongly with the percentage of naive T cells measured by flow cytometry. The long-lived group showed more naive CD4+ T cells, fewer expanded clones and increased TCR diversity than the aged group, suggesting age selection. The CMV infection status of donors was not known, potentially confounding age-related changes in expanded clonotypes. Estimates of total diversity from one million sequenced T cells were regarded as lower bounds and underestimates.

As concerns this clonotype: Its antigen remains unidentified. Base qualities are not recorded, but no much larger clone differs from it by a single base.

Library prep was done by 5' RACE. TCRdb names Illumina HiSeq 2500 as the instrument used. A second PCR of about 6 to 11 cycles was performed with a sample-barcoded 5' primer and a J-beta primer mix. A template-switch 5' adaptor carrying 12 random nucleotides introduced a unique molecular identifier onto each TCR beta cDNA molecule. Each sample yielded at least 3 million CDR3-containing paired-end reads. All of the RNA was converted into first-strand cDNA using the Mint cDNA synthesis kit, with a TRBC-specific oligonucleotide serving as the primer. Following uracil-DNA glycosylase treatment, all cDNA underwent a first 18-cycle PCR with the universal primers M1SS and BC2_uni_R. The original methods were these. Each sample was normalized by randomly selecting 1 million high-quality reads, each carrying a distinct molecular identifier. Instead of being binned into consensus sequences, reads with shared molecular identifiers were discarded. MiTCR, set to a Q25 quality threshold and the strictest error-elimination algorithm, was used for CDR3 identification, clonotype clustering and error correction. Lower-bound total TCR beta diversity was estimated with a nonparametric unseen species model using Euler transformation. TCRdb took the public reads, trimmed them with fastp at Q25, ran MiXCR for clone calling and kept in-frame beta chains. Each CDR3 protein appears once, grouped with its most common genes and DNA. TCRdb's processing, not the authors' own work, is the source of the V and J calls. This sample gives hundreds of thousands of distinct CDR3 sequences in total; roughly 46% of them show up just once. 15% to 20% of the sample is in the top ten clones.

The approximately 39 donors, aged about 6 to 95 years, were systemically healthy Caucasian individuals from Russia. Around 9.7 milliliters of peripheral blood were collected from each donor into EDTA-treated Vacutainer tubes. Ficoll-Paque density-gradient centrifugation was used to isolate PBMCs, with at least 6.5 million per sample. Total RNA was extracted from PBMCs with Trizol reagent, with at least 6 micrograms obtained per sample. The percentages of naive CD45RAhigh/CD27high T cells were determined by flow cytometry on a PBMC aliquot from every donor. The CDR3 has 14 amino acids, counting the end cysteine and phenylalanine. Just CDR3 DNA is preserved here, 42 bases in frame from base 1. V is shortened by 5 bases, J by 1 base, and the region joining them spans 11 bases. CDR1 and CDR2 (SGHTA, FQGNSA) derive from the germline V gene.

The rearrangement joined TRBV7-2 to TRBJ2-5; TRBD1 is a weak D gene call, 5 bases matching. The TCR sequence derives from an elderly man in good health. The specimen sequenced was blood. The nucleotide sequence reads as follows: TGTGCCAGCAGCCGCCAGGGAATCCAAGAGACCCAGTACTTC. The resulting protein is CASSRQGIQETQYF.